This T cell receptor (beta chain) was captured by sequencing in a study of T cell responses to AZD1222 COVID-19 vaccine. The overall study: Pooled in the analysis were second doses at about 4 or about 12 weeks.

As to this clone: Its target is not known.

Trimming removed 0 bases from V and 4 bases from J, with 10 bases in between. This CDR3 is built from 14 residues. Per germline, CDR1 SGHRS and CDR2 YFSETQ. The study, taken as a whole, reports: Most donors were white British and more were female, and clonal diversity was possibly underestimated. At baseline, seropositivity was found in only a handful of AZD1222 recipients. An increase in Spike-specific TCR breadth and depth was observed after two AZD1222 doses.

The data were produced by immunoSEQ multiplex PCR, yet TCRdb's version contains in-frame clones alone and is incomplete. The sample has about 120,000 clones, around 91% seen once. The chain has TRBV5-1 and TRBJ1-1; a weak D match, TRBD1 (6 bases). This clonotype was obtained from an adult in good health. The input for sequencing was peripheral blood, taken on day 0 of AZD1222 vaccination. CDR3 coding DNA: TGCGCCAGCAGCTTGGGGGTACAGGGCACTGAAGCTTTCTTT. Translating it yields CASSLGVQGTEAFF.